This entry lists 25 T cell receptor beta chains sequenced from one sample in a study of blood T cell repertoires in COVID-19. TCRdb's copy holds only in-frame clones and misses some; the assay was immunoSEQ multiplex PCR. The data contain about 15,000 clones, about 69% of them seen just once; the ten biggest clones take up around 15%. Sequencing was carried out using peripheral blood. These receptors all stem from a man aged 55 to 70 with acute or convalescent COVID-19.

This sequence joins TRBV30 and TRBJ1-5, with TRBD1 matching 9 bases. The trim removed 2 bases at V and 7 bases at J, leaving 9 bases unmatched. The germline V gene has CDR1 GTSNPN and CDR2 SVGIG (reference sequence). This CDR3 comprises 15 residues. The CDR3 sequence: CAWSRTTGGGQPQHF. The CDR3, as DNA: TGTGCCTGGAGTAGAACCACAGGGGGCGGGCAGCCCCAGCATTTT.

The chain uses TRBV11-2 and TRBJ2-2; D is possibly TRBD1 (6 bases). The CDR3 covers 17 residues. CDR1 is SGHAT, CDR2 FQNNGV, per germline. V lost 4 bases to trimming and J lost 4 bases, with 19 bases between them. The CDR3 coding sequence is TGTGCCAGCAGCTCCCGGTTCGACAGGAACACCACCGGGGAGCTGTTTTTT. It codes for CASSSRFDRNTTGELFF.

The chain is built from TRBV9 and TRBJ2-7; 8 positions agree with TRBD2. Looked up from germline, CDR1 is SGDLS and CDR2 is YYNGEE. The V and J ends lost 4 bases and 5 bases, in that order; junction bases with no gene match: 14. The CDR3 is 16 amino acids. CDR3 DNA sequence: TGTGCCAGCAGCCCTCTTAGGCTAGCGGGTTCGGACGAGCAGTACTTC. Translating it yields CASSPLRLAGSDEQYF.

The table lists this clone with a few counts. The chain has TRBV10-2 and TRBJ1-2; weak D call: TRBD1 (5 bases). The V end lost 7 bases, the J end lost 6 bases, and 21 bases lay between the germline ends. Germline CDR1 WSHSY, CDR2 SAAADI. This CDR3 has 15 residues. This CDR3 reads CASTDRLTAGDGYTF. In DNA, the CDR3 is TGCGCCAGCACTGACCGTTTGACAGCCGGTGATGGCTACACCTTC.

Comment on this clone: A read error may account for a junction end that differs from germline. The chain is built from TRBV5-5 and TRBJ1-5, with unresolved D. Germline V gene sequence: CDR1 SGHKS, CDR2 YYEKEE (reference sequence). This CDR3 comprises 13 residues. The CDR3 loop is CASSLISDQPQHF. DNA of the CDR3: TGTGCCAGCAGCTTGATTAGCGATCAGCCCCAGCATTTT.

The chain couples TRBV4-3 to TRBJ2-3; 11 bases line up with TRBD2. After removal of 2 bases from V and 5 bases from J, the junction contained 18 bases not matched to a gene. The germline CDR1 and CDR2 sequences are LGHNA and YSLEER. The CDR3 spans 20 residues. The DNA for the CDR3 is TGCGCCAGCAGCCAATATTGGCAAAAGGGGACTAGCGGTTCTCTAGATACGCAGTATTTT. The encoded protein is CASSQYWQKGTSGSLDTQYF.

DNA of the CDR3: TGTGCCAGCAGTTGGACTTACGAGCAGTACTTC. It yields the protein CASSWTYEQYF. The chain carries TRBV6-5 and TRBJ2-7, with D possibly being TRBD2 (5 bases). Trimming shortened V by 4 bases and J by 4 bases, and 5 bases separated the two germline ends. Germline CDR1 MNHEY, CDR2 SVGAGI. This CDR3 region has 11 residues.

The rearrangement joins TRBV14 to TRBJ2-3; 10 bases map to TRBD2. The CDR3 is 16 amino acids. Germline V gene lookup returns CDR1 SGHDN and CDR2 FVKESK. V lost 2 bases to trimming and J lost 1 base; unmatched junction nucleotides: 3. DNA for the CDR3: TGTGCCAGCAGCCAACCCCTAGCGGGAGGCACAGATACGCAGTATTTT. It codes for CASSQPLAGGTDTQYF.

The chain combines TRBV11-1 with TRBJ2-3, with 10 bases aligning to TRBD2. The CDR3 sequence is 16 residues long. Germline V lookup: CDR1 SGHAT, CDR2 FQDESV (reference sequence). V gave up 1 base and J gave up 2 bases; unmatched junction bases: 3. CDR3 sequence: CASSLETSGHTDTQYF. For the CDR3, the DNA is TGTGCCAGCAGCTTAGAGACTAGCGGGCACACAGATACGCAGTATTTT.

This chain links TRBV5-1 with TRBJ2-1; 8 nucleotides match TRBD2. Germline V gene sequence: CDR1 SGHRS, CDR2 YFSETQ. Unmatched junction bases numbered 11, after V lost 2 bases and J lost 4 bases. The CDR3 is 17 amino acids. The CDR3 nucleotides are TGCGCCAGCAGCTTCCTCGTGGGGGGGACTAGTTACAATGAGCAGTTCTTC. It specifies CASSFLVGGTSYNEQFF. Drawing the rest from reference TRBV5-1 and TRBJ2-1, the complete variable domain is KAGVTQTPRYLIKTRGQQVTLSCSPISGHRSVSWYQQTPGQGLQFLFEYFSETQRNKGNFPGRFSGRQFSNSRSEMNVSTLELGDSALYLCASSFLVGGTSYNEQFFGPGTRLTVL.

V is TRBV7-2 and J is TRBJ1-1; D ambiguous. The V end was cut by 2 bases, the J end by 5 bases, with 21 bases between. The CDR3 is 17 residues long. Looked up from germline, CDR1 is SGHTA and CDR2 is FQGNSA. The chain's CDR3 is CASSLKFRLEENTEAFF. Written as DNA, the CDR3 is TGTGCCAGCAGCTTAAAGTTTAGGCTCGAGGAAAATACTGAAGCTTTCTTT.

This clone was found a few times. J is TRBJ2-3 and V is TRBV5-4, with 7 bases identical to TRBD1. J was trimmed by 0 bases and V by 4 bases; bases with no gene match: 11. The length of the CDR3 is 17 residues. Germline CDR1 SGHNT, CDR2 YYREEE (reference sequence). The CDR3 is CASSPGTAWTSTDTQYF. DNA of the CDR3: TGTGCCAGCAGCCCGGGGACAGCGTGGACTAGCACAGATACGCAGTATTTT.

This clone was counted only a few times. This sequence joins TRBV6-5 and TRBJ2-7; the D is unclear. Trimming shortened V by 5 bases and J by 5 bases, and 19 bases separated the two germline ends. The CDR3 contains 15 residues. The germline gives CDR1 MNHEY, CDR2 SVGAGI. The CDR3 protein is CASSQRQGIVHEQYF. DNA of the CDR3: TGTGCCAGCAGTCAACGACAAGGTATTGTCCACGAGCAGTACTTC.

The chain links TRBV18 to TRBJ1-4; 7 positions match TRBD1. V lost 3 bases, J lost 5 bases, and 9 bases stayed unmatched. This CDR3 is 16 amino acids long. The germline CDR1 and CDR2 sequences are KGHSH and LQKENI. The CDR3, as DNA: TGTGCCAGCTCACCTTTTTCCGGGACAGTGAATGAAAAACTGTTTTTT. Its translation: CASSPFSGTVNEKLFF.

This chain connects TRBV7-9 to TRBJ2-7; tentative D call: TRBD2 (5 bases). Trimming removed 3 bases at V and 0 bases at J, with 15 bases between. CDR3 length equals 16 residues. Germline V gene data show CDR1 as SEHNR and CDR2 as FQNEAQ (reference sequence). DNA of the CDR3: TGTGCCAGCAGCTTTTTACTGTCCGGGAACTCCTACGAGCAGTACTTC. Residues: CASSFLLSGNSYEQYF. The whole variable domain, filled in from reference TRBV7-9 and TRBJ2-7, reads DTGVSQNPRHKITKRGQNVTFRCDPISEHNRLYWYRQTLGQGPEFLTYFQNEAQLEKSRLLSDRFSAERPKGSFSTLEIQRTEQGDSAMYLCASSFLLSGNSYEQYFGPGTRLTVT.

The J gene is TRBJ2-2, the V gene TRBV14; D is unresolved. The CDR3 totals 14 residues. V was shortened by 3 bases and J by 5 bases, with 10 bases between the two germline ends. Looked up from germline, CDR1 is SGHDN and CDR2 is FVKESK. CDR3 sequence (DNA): TGTGCCAGCAGCCATATCAGTCTTACCGGGGAGCTGTTTTTT. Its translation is CASSHISLTGELFF.

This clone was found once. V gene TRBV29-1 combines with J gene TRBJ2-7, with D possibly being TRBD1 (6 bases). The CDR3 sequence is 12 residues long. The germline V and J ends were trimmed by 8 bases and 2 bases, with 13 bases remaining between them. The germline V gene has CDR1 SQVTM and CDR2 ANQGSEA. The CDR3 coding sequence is TGCAGCCCACGGACAGACACCTACGAGCAGTACTTC. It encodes CSPRTDTYEQYF.

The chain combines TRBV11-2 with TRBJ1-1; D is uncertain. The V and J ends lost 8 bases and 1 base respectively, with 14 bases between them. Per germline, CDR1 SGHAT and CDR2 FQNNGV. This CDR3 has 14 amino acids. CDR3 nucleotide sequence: TGTGCCAGCGCTTACTCCGACACGAACACTGAAGCTTTCTTT. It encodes CASAYSDTNTEAFF.

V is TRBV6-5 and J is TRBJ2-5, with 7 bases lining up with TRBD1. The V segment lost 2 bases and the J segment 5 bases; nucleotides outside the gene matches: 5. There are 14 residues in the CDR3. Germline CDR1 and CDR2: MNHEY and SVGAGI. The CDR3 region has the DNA TGTGCCAGCAGTTACGACAGGGTTCGGGAGACCCAGTACTTC. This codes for CASSYDRVRETQYF.

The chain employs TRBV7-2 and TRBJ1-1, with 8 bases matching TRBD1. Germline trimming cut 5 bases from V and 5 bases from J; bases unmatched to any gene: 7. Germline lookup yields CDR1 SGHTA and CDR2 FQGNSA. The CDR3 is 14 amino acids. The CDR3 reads CASSIGQGRTEAFF. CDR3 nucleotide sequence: TGTGCCAGCAGCATCGGACAGGGTAGGACTGAAGCTTTCTTT.

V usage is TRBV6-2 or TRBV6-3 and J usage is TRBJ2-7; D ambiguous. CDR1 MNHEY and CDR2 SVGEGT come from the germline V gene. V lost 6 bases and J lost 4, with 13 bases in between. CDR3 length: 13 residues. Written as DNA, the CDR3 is TGTGCCAGCAGCTCAACTAATAAATACGAGCAGTACTTC. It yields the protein CASSSTNKYEQYF.

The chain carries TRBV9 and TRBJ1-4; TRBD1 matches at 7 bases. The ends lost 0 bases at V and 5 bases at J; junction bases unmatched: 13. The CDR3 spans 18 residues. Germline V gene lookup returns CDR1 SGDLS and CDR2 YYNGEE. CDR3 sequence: CASSVGDSRLLSNEKLFF. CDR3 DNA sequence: TGTGCCAGCAGCGTAGGGGACAGCCGCCTTCTTTCAAATGAAAAACTGTTTTTT.

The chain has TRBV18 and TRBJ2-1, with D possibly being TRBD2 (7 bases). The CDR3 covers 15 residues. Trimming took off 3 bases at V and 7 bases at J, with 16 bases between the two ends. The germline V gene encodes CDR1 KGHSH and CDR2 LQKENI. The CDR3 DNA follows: TGTGCCAGCTCACCCCGAGGGGCGGGGGCAAATGAGCAGTTCTTC. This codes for CASSPRGAGANEQFF.

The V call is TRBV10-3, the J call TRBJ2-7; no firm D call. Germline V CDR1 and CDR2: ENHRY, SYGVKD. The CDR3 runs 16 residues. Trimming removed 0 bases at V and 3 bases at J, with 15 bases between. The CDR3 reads CAISESVTAAFYEQYF. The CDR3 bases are TGTGCCATCAGTGAGTCGGTAACGGCGGCCTTCTACGAGCAGTACTTC.

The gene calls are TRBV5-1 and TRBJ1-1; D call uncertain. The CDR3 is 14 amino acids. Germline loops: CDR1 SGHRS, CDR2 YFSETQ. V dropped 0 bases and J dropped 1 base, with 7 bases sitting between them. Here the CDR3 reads CASSLDSGNTEAFF. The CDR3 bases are TGCGCCAGCAGCTTGGATTCAGGGAACACTGAAGCTTTCTTT.